This T cell receptor (beta chain) derives from a study of shared clonotypes between healthy human individuals. Study results and limitations: Rarefaction revealed incomplete sorted-subset sequencing despite large depth. Donor clonotype sharing was expected to depend on sequencing depth.

The method was immunoSEQ multiplex PCR; TCRdb's version includes in-frame clones alone and lacks a portion of them. The sample has over a million clones, 75% to 85% seen once. V was pared by 2 bases and J by 6 bases, with 2 bases of the junction left unmatched. CDR3 length: 14 residues. Germline V gene data show CDR1 as MNHEY and CDR2 as SVGAGI. In regard to this clone: The antigen is not known.

This sequence was found in a man aged 18 to 29 in good health. Some clones in this sample may be carry-over from other donors' samples. Sequenced material: memory CD4+ T cells from PBMCs. Subset defined: CD45RA-negative fraction. The chain combines TRBV6-5 with TRBJ2-1; 9 bases line up with TRBD2. CDR3 sequence (DNA): TGTGCCAGCAGTTACGGGACTAGCTCCAATGAGCAGTTCTTC. This codes for CASSYGTSSNEQFF.